This T cell receptor beta chain was sequenced during a study of T-cell memory formation after mild COVID-19. Looking at the study overall: Clusters were largely donor specific. Study-level results: Proof of SARS-CoV-2 specificity was absent for the second-wave clones that crested on day 37. Memory sampled before infection contained some responding clones, suggesting cross-reactive memory joined.

Constant-segment-primed 5'RACE gave TCR alpha and TCR beta cDNA libraries with sample barcodes and UMIs. MiXCR, applied by TCRdb to the 5' RACE reads, yields one record per CDR3 protein. The repertoire includes almost 45,000 distinct CDR3 sequences, over 6.5% of them detected once, and 0.79% sits in the top ten. Germline V lookup: CDR1 SNHLY, CDR2 FYNNEI. This CDR3 region has 12 residues. Trimming stripped 6 bases from V and 7 bases from J, with 13 bases between. This clonotype was seen only a few times. Its cognate antigen is unknown. This receptor was identified in an adult who had mild COVID-19 (a few samples of this study predate the infection). Cell type and time point are not known. The chain is built from TRBV2 and TRBJ2-7; D ambiguous. The sequencing sample was made of PBMCs or a T cell subset sorted from them (not recorded which). The CDR3 DNA sequence: TGTGCCAGCAGCCCCAACCCGCGGGAGCAGTACTTC. The encoded protein is CASSPNPREQYF.